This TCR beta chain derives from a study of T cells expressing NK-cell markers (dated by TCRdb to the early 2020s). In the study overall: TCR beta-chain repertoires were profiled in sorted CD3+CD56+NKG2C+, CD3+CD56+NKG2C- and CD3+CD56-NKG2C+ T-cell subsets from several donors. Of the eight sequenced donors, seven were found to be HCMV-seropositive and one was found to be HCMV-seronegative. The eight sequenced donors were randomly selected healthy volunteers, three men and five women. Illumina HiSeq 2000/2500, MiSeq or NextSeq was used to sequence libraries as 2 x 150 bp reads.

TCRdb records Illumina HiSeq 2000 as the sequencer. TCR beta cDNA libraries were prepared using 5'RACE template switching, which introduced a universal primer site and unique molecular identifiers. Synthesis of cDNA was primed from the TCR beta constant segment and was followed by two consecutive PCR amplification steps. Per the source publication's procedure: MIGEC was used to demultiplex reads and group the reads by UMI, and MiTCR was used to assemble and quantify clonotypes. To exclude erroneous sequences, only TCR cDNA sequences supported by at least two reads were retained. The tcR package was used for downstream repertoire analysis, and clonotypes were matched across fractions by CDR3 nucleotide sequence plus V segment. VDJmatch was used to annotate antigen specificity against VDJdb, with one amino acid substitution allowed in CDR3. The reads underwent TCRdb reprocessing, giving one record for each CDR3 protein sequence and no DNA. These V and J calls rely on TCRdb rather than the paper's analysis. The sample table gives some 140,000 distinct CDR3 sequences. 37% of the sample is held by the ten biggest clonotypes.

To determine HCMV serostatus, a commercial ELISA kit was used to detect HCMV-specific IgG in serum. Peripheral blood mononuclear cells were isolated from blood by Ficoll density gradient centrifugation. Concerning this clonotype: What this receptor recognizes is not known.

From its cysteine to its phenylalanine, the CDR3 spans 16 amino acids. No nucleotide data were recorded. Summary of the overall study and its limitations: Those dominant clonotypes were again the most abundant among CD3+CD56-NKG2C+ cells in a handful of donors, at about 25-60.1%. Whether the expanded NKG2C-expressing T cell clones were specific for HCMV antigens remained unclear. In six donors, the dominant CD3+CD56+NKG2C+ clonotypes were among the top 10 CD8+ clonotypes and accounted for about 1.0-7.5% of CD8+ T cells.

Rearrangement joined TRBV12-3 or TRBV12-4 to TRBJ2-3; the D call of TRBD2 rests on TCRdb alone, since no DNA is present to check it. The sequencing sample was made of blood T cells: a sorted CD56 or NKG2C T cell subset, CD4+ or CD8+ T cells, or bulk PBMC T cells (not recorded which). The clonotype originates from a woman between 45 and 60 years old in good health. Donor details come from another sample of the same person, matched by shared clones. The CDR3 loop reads CASSSRTSRRTDTQYF.